These 10 T cell receptor beta chains were sequenced from one sample in a study of early T cells in non-severe SARS-CoV-2 infection (dated by TCRdb to the early 2020s). Libraries were built with 5' RACE. The sequencer listed for this sample is NextSeq 500. TCRdb trimmed public reads at Q25 via fastp, called clones via MiXCR and kept in-frame beta chains. Each CDR3 protein appears once, grouped with its most common genes and DNA. The sample records 64,000 or so distinct CDR3 sequences, approximately 11% of which are singletons. Roughly 3% of the sample belongs to the ten largest clones. The sample was whole blood, taken at baseline. All receptors derive from an adult who was a healthcare worker with PCR-confirmed SARS-CoV-2 infection or an uninfected control (not recorded which).

This clonotype showed up many times. The V and J genes are TRBV10-2 and TRBJ2-3; TRBD2 aligns across 12 bases. Germline values: CDR1 WSHSY, CDR2 SAAADI. Trimming removed 0 bases from V and 4 bases from J; junction bases left unmatched: 5. The length of the CDR3 is 17 residues. The chain's CDR3 is CASSESRLAGGPDTQYF. The CDR3 DNA reads TGCGCCAGCAGTGAGTCGAGGCTAGCGGGGGGGCCAGATACGCAGTATTTT.

The V call is TRBV11-2, the J call TRBJ1-1, with 7 bases lining up with TRBD1. Germline trimming cut 5 bases from V and 3 bases from J; bases unmatched to any gene: 12. Germline V gene sequence: CDR1 SGHAT, CDR2 FQNNGV. The CDR3 contains 16 residues. The CDR3 region is CASSPRGPGYDTEAFF. CDR3 DNA sequence: TGTGCCAGCAGCCCTAGGGGGCCGGGCTACGACACTGAAGCTTTCTTT.

The genes are TRBV6-4 and TRBJ1-1, with TRBD1 matching 8 bases. V lost 8 bases, J lost 3 bases, and 8 bases stayed unmatched. Germline lookup yields CDR1 MRHNA and CDR2 SNTAGT. This CDR3 is built from 14 residues. Written as DNA, the CDR3 is TGTGCCAGCTCCCCGGGACAGGAGGACACTGAAGCTTTCTTT. This translates into CASSPGQEDTEAFF.

The table lists this clonotype with many counts. J is TRBJ2-7 and V is TRBV7-2; D remains ambiguous. The germline V and J ends were trimmed by 0 bases and 4 bases, with 4 bases remaining between them. The CDR3 length is 12 residues. From germline, CDR1 is SGHTA and CDR2 FQGNSA. CDR3 bases: TGTGCCAGCAGCTTAGCCTTTTACGAGCAGTACTTC. It encodes CASSLAFYEQYF.

This clonotype came up a few times. In DNA, the CDR3 is TGTGCCAGTAGTACCGTAGCGGGGGCTCAAGAGACCCAGTACTTC. Residues: CASSTVAGAQETQYF. This chain uses TRBV19 with TRBJ2-5; 9 bases map to TRBD2. The CDR3 is 15 amino acids. With 4 bases clipped from V and 2 bases from J, the junction kept 5 bases outside the gene matches. The germline V gene has CDR1 LNHDA and CDR2 SQIVND (reference sequence).

This clonotype was detected only a few times. The rearrangement uses TRBV7-6 and TRBJ2-7, with 9 bases matching TRBD2. The ends lost 2 bases at V and 3 bases at J; junction bases unmatched: 5. CDR3 length: 15 residues. From germline, CDR1 is SGHVS and CDR2 FNYEAQ. CDR3 DNA: TGTGCCAGCAGCTTACCGGCGGGGGGGGTCTACGAGCAGTACTTC. Translation gives CASSLPAGGVYEQYF.

This clonotype was recorded a few times. This rearrangement joins TRBV6-5 to TRBJ1-2, with a weak D call TRBD1 (5 bases). V lost 5 bases and J 8 bases, leaving 15 bases between the germline ends. Germline loops: CDR1 MNHEY, CDR2 SVGAGI. This CDR3 has 13 amino acids. The CDR3 sequence: CASSTLLRGGYTF. CDR3 sequence (DNA): TGTGCCAGCAGTACCCTCTTAAGGGGAGGCTACACCTTC.

The chain joins TRBV20-1 to TRBJ1-5; TRBD1 aligns across 7 bases. V lost 1 base to trimming and J lost 9 bases; unmatched junction nucleotides: 9. CDR1 is DFQATT and CDR2 is SNEGSKA in the germline V gene (reference sequence). The CDR3 has 14 residues. The CDR3 loop reads CSARVLTGEGPQHF. The DNA of the CDR3 is TGCAGTGCTAGAGTCCTAACAGGGGAAGGGCCCCAGCATTTT.

This clonotype was observed at least ten times. The rearrangement links TRBV18 to TRBJ1-2; perhaps TRBD1 as D (5 bases). CDR3 length: 16 residues. CDR1 KGHSH and CDR2 LQKENI come from the germline V gene. Trimming pared 4 bases from V and 0 bases from J, leaving 15 bases between. CDR3 protein: CASSQYGRGSNYGYTF. The CDR3 DNA is TGTGCCAGCTCACAGTACGGGAGGGGATCTAACTATGGCTACACCTTC. The variable domain in full, with the rest retrieved from reference TRBV18 and TRBJ1-2, is NAGVMQNPRHLVRRRGQEARLRCSPMKGHSHVYWYRQLPEEGLKFMVYLQKENIIDESGMPKERFSAEFPKEGPSILRIQQVVRGDSAAYFCASSQYGRGSNYGYTFGSGTRLTVV.

Concerning this clonotype itself: This CDR3 fails to terminate in the conserved phenylalanine or tryptophan, so it likely reflects a read error. This chain joins TRBV5-8 and TRBJ1-1; D is ambiguous. V lost 0 bases and J 1 base, leaving 7 bases between the germline ends. Germline V gene data show CDR1 as SGHTS and CDR2 as YDEGEE. The CDR3 runs to 14 residues. CDR3 sequence reads: CASSLAPGNTEAFL. The CDR3 DNA sequence: TGTGCCAGCAGCTTGGCCCCAGGGAACACTGAAGCTTTCTTA.